What follows is one T cell receptor beta chain and its context. This CDR3 comprises 16 residues. CDR1 is LNHDA, CDR2 SQIVND, per germline (reference sequence). V lost 3 bases to trimming and J lost 4 bases, with 16 bases between them. The data derive from a study of blood T cell repertoires in COVID-19. Study-level background: Acute and convalescent COVID-19 samples came from the United States, Italy and Spain. In each case, the material was cDNA or gDNA derived from T cells, B-cell-depleted T cells, or PBMCs.

Under the authors' procedure: Amplification from reference gene primers served as the basis for estimated nucleated cell counts. Clones were sequenced by immunoSEQ multiplex PCR, and TCRdb holds only the in-frame ones, with some missing. The V and J calls and clone size were taken over from that table, and D and trimming were inferred from the DNA. The repertoire consists of around 150,000 clones, with 65% to 90% occurring once and the leading ten covering roughly 6.8%. This chain links TRBV19 with TRBJ1-5; a possible D gene is TRBD1 (5 bases). The clonotype originates from a woman aged 50 to 60 in a cohort sampled during active or convalescent COVID-19. The sample comprised peripheral blood. The CDR3 spells CASSITRQLMNQPQHF. DNA for the CDR3: TGTGCCAGTAGTATTACTCGACAGCTTATGAATCAGCCCCAGCATTTT.